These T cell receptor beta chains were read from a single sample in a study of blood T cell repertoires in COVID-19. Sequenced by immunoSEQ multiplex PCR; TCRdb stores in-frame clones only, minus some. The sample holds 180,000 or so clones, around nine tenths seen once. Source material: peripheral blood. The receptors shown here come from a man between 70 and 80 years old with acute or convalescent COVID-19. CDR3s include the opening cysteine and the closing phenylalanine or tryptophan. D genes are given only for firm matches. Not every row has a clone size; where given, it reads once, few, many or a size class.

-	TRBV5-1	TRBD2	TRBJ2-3	TGCGCCAGCAGCTTTACTAGCGGGGGGGCAGATACGCAGTATTTT	CASSFTSGGADTQYF
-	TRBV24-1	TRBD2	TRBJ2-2	TGTGCCACCAGTGAACCTTCCGGGACTAGCGGATCCGGGGAGCTGTTTTTT	CATSEPSGTSGSGELFF
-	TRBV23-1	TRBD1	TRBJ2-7	TGCGCCAGCAGTCAACGGGACAGGGGCCACTTC	CASSQRDRGHF
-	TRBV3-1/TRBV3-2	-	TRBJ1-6	TGTGCCAGCAGCTCGGTGTGGAATTCACCCCTCCACTTT	CASSSVWNSPLHF
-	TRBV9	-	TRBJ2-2	TGTGCCAGCAGCGCGATCGGAGGGGCCAACACCGGGGAGCTGTTTTTT	CASSAIGGANTGELFF
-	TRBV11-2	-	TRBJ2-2	TGTGCCAGCAGCCAGCAGGCTGGACGGGAGATTATCGGGGAGCTGTTTTTT	CASSQQAGREIIGELFF
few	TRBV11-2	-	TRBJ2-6	TGTGCCAGCAGCGGGGCAGCCCACCGCAACGTCCTGACTTTC	CASSGAAHRNVLTF
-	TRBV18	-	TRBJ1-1	TGTGCCAGCTCACAGAAGGGGGGGGATACTGAAGCTTTCTTT	CASSQKGGDTEAFF
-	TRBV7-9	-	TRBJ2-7	TGTGCCAGCAGCTTTAGCGGTGACGAGCAGTACTTC	CASSFSGDEQYF
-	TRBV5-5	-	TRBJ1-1	TGTGCCAGCAGCTTAGGGGATATGAACACTGAAGCTTTCTTT	CASSLGDMNTEAFF
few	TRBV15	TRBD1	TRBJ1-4	TGTGCCACCAGCATACAGGGGGAATCTAGGACTAATGAAAAACTGTTTTTT	CATSIQGESRTNEKLFF
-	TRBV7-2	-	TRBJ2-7	TGTGCCAGCAGCTTATCAGGGCCGGACCACAGGCCCTACGAGCAGTACTTC	CASSLSGPDHRPYEQYF
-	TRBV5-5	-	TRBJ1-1	TGTGCCAGCAGCTTGGATTGGGAGGGGAACACTGAAGCTTTCTTT	CASSLDWEGNTEAFF
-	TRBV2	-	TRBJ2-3	TGTGCCAGCAGGGGGGACACTCATACGCAGTATTTT	CASRGDTHTQYF
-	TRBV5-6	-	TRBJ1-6	TGTGCCAGCAGCTCCACAGGGTACGGCAGTTCACCCCTCCACTTT	CASSSTGYGSSPLHF
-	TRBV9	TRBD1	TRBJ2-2	TGTGCCAGCAGCGGGGACAGAAACACCGGGGAGCTGTTTTTT	CASSGDRNTGELFF
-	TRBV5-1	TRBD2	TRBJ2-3	TGCGCCAGCAGCCCGAGCGGGAGAGAAGATACGCAGTATTTT	CASSPSGREDTQYF
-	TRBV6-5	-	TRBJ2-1	TGTGCCAGCAGGCCCGATAGCGAGGGTGAGCAGTTCTTC	CASRPDSEGEQFF
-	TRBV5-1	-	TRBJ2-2	TGCGCCAGCAGCTTGGCCTCCTACACCGGGGAGCTGTTTTTT	CASSLASYTGELFF
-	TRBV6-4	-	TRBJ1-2	TGTGCCAGCAGTGTAACTGCCTCCATTAACTATGGCTACACCTTC	CASSVTASINYGYTF
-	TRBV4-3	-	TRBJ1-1	TGCGCCAGCAGCCAAGATTTCGCCCCTTTACAGGGACGGGGCGTAGGAGCTTTCTTT	CASSQDFAPLQGRGVGAFF
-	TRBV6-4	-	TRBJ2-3	TGTGCCAGCAGTGTGGCGGGGGCGGGCACAGATACGCAGTATTTT	CASSVAGAGTDTQYF
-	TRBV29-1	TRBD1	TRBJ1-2	TGCAGCGTTGAGGTAGACAGGGGGATAAATGGCTACACCTTC	CSVEVDRGINGYTF
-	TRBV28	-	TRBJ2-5	TGTGCCAGCAGACAGGGTGGACAGACCCAGTACTTC	CASRQGGQTQYF
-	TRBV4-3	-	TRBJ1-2	TGCGCCAGCAGCCAAGCCTCGACGACGGGGGTCTATGGCTACACCTTC	CASSQASTTGVYGYTF
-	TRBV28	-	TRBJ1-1	TGTGCCAGCAGTTTTACGGCCGGGCAGGGGAACACTGAAGCTTTCTTT	CASSFTAGQGNTEAFF
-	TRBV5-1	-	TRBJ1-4	TGCGCCAGCAGGTTAAAACCGGCGGATGAAAAACTGTTTTTT	CASRLKPADEKLFF
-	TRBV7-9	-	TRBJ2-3	TGTGCCATCTACTCAGACTTCTACGATACGCAGTATTTT	CAIYSDFYDTQYF
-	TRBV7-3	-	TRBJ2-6	TGTGCCAGCAGCTTAACCGGACAGCCAAGCTCTGGGGCCAACGTCCTGACTTTC	CASSLTGQPSSGANVLTF
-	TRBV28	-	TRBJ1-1	TGTGCCAGCAGTTTAAGTTCAGGGTATGGGTTGGGAGCTTTCTTT	CASSLSSGYGLGAFF
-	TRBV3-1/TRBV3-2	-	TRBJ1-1	TGTGCCAGCAGCCTCCTTAGGGGCACTGAAGCTTTCTTT	CASSLLRGTEAFF
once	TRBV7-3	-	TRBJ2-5	TGTGCCAGCAGCCGGTGGGGCGGGGCGTCCCAAGAGACCCAGTACTTC	CASSRWGGASQETQYF
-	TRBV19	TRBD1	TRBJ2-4	TGTGCCAGTAGGCCGACAGGGTCTAAAGCCAAAAACATTCAGTACTTC	CASRPTGSKAKNIQYF
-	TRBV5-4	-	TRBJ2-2	TGTGCCAGCAGCCTTAGTGGCACCGGGGAGCTGTTTTTT	CASSLSGTGELFF
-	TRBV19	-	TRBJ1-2	TGTGCCAGTATCGCTCCGGACAGATCGGGCAACTATGGCTACACCTTC	CASIAPDRSGNYGYTF
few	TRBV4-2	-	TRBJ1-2	TGTGCCAGCAGCCGCGCACTCGCTAACTATGGCTACACCTTC	CASSRALANYGYTF
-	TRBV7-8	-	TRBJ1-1	TGTGCCAGCAGCTTAGTTTTCGGGGGCACTGAAGCTTTCTTT	CASSLVFGGTEAFF
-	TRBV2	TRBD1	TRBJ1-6	TGTGCCAGCAGTGCAGGGGGCTCCCATAATTCACCCCTCCACTTT	CASSAGGSHNSPLHF
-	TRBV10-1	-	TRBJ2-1	TGCGCCAGCAGTGAGGACAGAGCTTGGACCACGAGCTCCTACAATGAGCAGTTCTTC	CASSEDRAWTTSSYNEQFF
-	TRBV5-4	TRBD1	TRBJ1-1	TGTGCCAGCAGCCCGGGACAGGAAACTGAAGCTTTCTTT	CASSPGQETEAFF